There are a few counts of the clone carrying this T cell receptor (beta chain). The data belong to a study of OX40 agonist ivuxolimab in advanced cancers. In the study overall: In this trial design, patients received ivuxolimab intravenously at 0.01 to 10 mg/kg every 2 weeks.

Germline-derived CDR1 and CDR2 are SGHRS and YFSETQ. V lost 1 base to trimming and J lost 0 bases, with 7 bases between them. The CDR3 loop spans 14 amino acids. Clones were sequenced by immunoSEQ multiplex PCR, and TCRdb holds only the in-frame ones, with some missing. Of 89,000 or so clones listed, about 90% are singletons. Sequenced here: CD4+ or CD8+ T cells sorted from blood, sampled in a trial of the OX40 agonist ivuxolimab. The chain employs TRBV5-1 and TRBJ1-1; D is uncertain. This TCR was sampled from an adult with an advanced solid tumor such as melanoma, head and neck, liver or kidney cancer. CDR3 in amino acids: CASSLIDLNTEAFF. Here the CDR3 DNA reads TGCGCCAGCAGCTTGATAGACCTGAACACTGAAGCTTTCTTT.